Listed here are 30 T cell receptor beta chains from one sample, sequenced in a study of T cells in Graves' hyperthyroidism and ophthalmopathy. Template material for amplifying TCR beta CDR3 regions consisted of RNA transcripts. HTBI primers were the set used in a first-round RT-PCR of the TCR CDR3. TCRdb fed the multiplex PCR reads into MiXCR, producing one record per CDR3 protein. The repertoire holds about 400,000 distinct CDR3 sequences, less than 15% seen once, with 9.2% in the top ten. Material for sequencing was blood. The receptors were gathered from a woman younger than 35 with Graves' hyperthyroidism.

This clonotype was picked up many times. The chain has TRBV7-2 and TRBJ2-3, with a tentative D call TRBD2 (6 bases). The CDR3 consists of 15 residues. Germline CDR1 reads SGHTA; CDR2 reads FQGNSA. V lost 1 base and J lost 5, with 13 bases in between. The CDR3 protein is CASSLGGRHGDTQYF. In DNA form, the CDR3 reads TGTGCCAGCAGCTTAGGTGGGAGGCACGGAGATACGCAGTATTTT. Supplemented by reference TRBV7-2 and TRBJ2-3, the full variable domain reads GAGVSQSPSNKVTEKGKDVELRCDPISGHTALYWYRQSLGQGLEFLIYFQGNSAPDKSGLPSDRFSAERTGGSVSTLTIQRTQQEDSAVYLCASSLGGRHGDTQYFGPGTRLTVL.

The rearrangement uses TRBV6-2 or TRBV6-3 and TRBJ2-7; 11 bases align to TRBD2. Germline values: CDR1 MNHEY, CDR2 SVGEGT. This CDR3 is built from 15 residues. V shed 2 bases, J shed 7 bases, and the junction held 7 bases outside the gene matches. The chain's CDR3 is CASSYELAGAGEQYF. The CDR3 region has the DNA TGTGCCAGCAGTTACGAACTAGCGGGAGCGGGGGAGCAGTACTTC.

This clonotype was counted only a few times. V usage is TRBV9 and J usage is TRBJ2-1; possibly TRBD2 for D (6 bases). The CDR3 has 17 amino acids. Trimming pared 0 bases from V and 2 bases from J, leaving 15 bases between. Germline-derived CDR1 and CDR2 are SGDLS and YYNGEE. CDR3 in amino acids: CASSVVGGRGPYNEQFF. The CDR3 bases are TGTGCCAGCAGCGTAGTGGGGGGAAGGGGTCCCTACAATGAGCAGTTCTTC.

This clonotype was picked up many times. CDR3 in DNA: TGCAGTGCTATGAAGCGGGAGGGGTACAATGAGCAGTTCTTC. Translated, it gives CSAMKREGYNEQFF. This chain uses TRBV20-1 with TRBJ2-1; 10 positions match TRBD2. J gave up 4 bases and V 4 bases, and 4 bases lay outside the gene matches. CDR3 length: 14 residues. Per the germline V gene, CDR1 is DFQATT and CDR2 is SNEGSKA (reference sequence).

The CDR3 DNA is TGTGCCAGCAGCTACCTTAACAGAGCTGGGGCCAACGTCCTGACTTTC. Translating it yields CASSYLNRAGANVLTF. This chain connects TRBV3-1 to TRBJ2-6; D call uncertain. Germline V gives CDR1 LGHDT, CDR2 YNNKEL (reference sequence). The CDR3 runs to 16 residues. The ends were cut back, 5 bases at V and 2 bases at J, with 13 bases in the middle.

This clonotype was seen at least ten times. V and J are TRBV7-2 and TRBJ1-1; D is undetermined. Trimming removed 4 bases from V and 4 bases from J, with 16 bases in between. Germline V gene data show CDR1 as SGHTA and CDR2 as FQGNSA. This CDR3 has 15 residues. The CDR3 sequence: CASSSRRQVVTEAFF. The CDR3, as DNA: TGTGCCAGCAGCTCCCGGCGGCAGGTCGTCACTGAAGCTTTCTTT.

The rearrangement uses TRBV19 and TRBJ2-7, with 7 bases identical to TRBD1. V lost 5 bases to trimming and J lost 3 bases; unmatched junction nucleotides: 10. Per the germline V gene, CDR1 is LNHDA and CDR2 is SQIVND (reference sequence). This CDR3 contains 15 residues. CDR3 region: CASSLVPGQLYEQYF. The CDR3 DNA follows: TGTGCCAGTAGTTTAGTCCCGGGACAGCTCTACGAGCAGTACTTC.

This clonotype was counted at least ten times. This chain links TRBV28 with TRBJ2-6; D is uncertain. The CDR3 has 13 residues. The ends were cut back, 3 bases at V and 3 bases at J, with 3 bases in the middle. Germline CDR1 MDHEN, CDR2 SYDVKM. CDR3 coding DNA: TGTGCCAGCAGTTTGTATGGGGCCAACGTCCTGACTTTC. Amino acid sequence: CASSLYGANVLTF.

This clonotype appeared a few times. This chain connects TRBV5-6 to TRBJ2-2; possibly TRBD1 for D (6 bases). The length of the CDR3 is 14 residues. V shed 0 bases and J shed 6 bases, with 9 bases lying between them. From germline, CDR1 is SGHDT and CDR2 YYEEEE. CDR3 in amino acids: CASSLASGAGELFF. CDR3 in DNA: TGTGCCAGCAGCTTGGCATCAGGGGCCGGGGAGCTGTTTTTT.

At least ten counts were recorded for this clonotype. V and J are TRBV2 and TRBJ2-2; 11 positions agree with TRBD1. Germline V gene lookup returns CDR1 SNHLY and CDR2 FYNNEI. Trimming at V came to 4 bases and at J to 3 bases, leaving 1 base not matched to a gene. This CDR3 is built from 15 residues. The CDR3 DNA is TGTGCCAGCAGTGGGGACAGGGGGTACACCGGGGAGCTGTTTTTT. Translation: CASSGDRGYTGELFF.

This clonotype was recorded a few times. J is TRBJ2-4 and V is TRBV25-1; TRBD1 matches at 8 bases. The CDR3 runs to 14 residues. The V gene end was trimmed by 5 bases and the J gene end by 9 bases; junction bases not matched to a gene: 9. Germline lookup yields CDR1 MGHDK and CDR2 SYGVNS. The CDR3 nucleotides are TGTGCCAGCAGTTTGCCAGGACAGGGCGCCATTCAGTACTTC. Residues: CASSLPGQGAIQYF.

The chain joins TRBV9 to TRBJ2-2, with TRBD2 as a possible D gene (5 bases). The CDR3 runs to 15 residues. The germline V gene encodes CDR1 SGDLS and CDR2 YYNGEE. Between the trimmed V and J ends, which lost 0 bases and 4 bases, there was a span of 10 bases. The CDR3 bases are TGTGCCAGCAGCGTAGCGCTAGCAAGCACCGGGGAGCTGTTTTTT. This translates into CASSVALASTGELFF. Supplemented by reference TRBV9 and TRBJ2-2, the full variable domain reads DSGVTQTPKHLITATGQRVTLRCSPRSGDLSVYWYQQSLDQGLQFLIQYYNGEERAKGNILERFSAQQFPDLHSELNLSSLELGDSALYFCASSVALASTGELFFGEGSRLTVL.

This clonotype was detected many times. V usage is TRBV28 and J usage is TRBJ1-5; the D gene is possibly TRBD1 (6 bases). Germline CDR1 MDHEN, CDR2 SYDVKM. V was cut by 6 bases and J by 7 bases, with 19 bases left in between. CDR3 length: 15 residues. The CDR3 DNA is TGTGCCAGCAGCCCCTCCGGGGGGCGGACGCAGCCCCAGCATTTT. It is translated as CASSPSGGRTQPQHF.

Ten or more counts support this clonotype. V gene TRBV12-3 or TRBV12-4 combines with J gene TRBJ1-2; D remains ambiguous. V lost 9 bases, J lost 8 bases, and 16 bases lay in between. The CDR3 has 12 amino acids. In DNA form, the CDR3 reads TGTGCCAGTTTTCTCACGGGAAGCGGCTACACCTTC. Translated: CASFLTGSGYTF.

This clonotype was detected many times. This chain connects TRBV27 to TRBJ2-7, with 9 bases aligning to TRBD1. The CDR3 runs 16 residues. V lost 4 bases, J lost 5 bases, and 12 bases stayed unmatched. Germline V gene sequence: CDR1 MNHEY, CDR2 SMNVEV (reference sequence). The DNA of the CDR3 is TGTGCCAGCAGTTCCAGTTGGACAGGGGCAAATAACGAGCAGTACTTC. It encodes CASSSSWTGANNEQYF.

This clonotype was counted at least ten times. The chain joins TRBV20-1 to TRBJ2-5; 7 nucleotides line up with TRBD2. Germline CDR1 DFQATT, CDR2 SNEGSKA (reference sequence). There are 17 residues in the CDR3. V lost 6 bases, J lost 0 bases, and 16 bases stayed unmatched. The CDR3 DNA is TGCAGTGCGGATCCCGGACTAGTGGCCCAGTACCAAGAGACCCAGTACTTC. Protein product: CSADPGLVAQYQETQYF.

The table lists this clonotype with a few counts. The J gene is TRBJ2-2, the V gene TRBV28; perhaps TRBD2 as D (5 bases). V gave up 3 bases and J gave up 13 bases, with 12 bases separating them. From germline, CDR1 is MDHEN and CDR2 SYDVKM. The CDR3 runs 12 residues. The CDR3 DNA sequence: TGTGCCAGCAGTTTGCGGGTGGATCGGCTGTTTTTT. Translated: CASSLRVDRLFF.

This clonotype was detected only a few times. The junction shows a germline mismatch at one end, possibly a read error. The V gene is TRBV7-7, the J gene TRBJ1-4; D remains unclear. The CDR3 spans 13 residues. The V gene's germline CDR1 is SSHAT and CDR2 FNYEAQ (reference sequence). This CDR3 reads CASSLNRNEKLFF. CDR3 in DNA: TGTGCTAGCAGCCTAAATAGAAATGAAAAACTGTTTTTT.

This rearrangement joins TRBV20-1 to TRBJ1-6; D is unresolved. Trimming shortened V by 3 bases and J by 10 bases, and 13 bases separated the two germline ends. Germline CDR1 DFQATT, CDR2 SNEGSKA (reference sequence). There are 13 residues in the CDR3. The CDR3, as DNA: TGCAGTGCTAGTTTGTCTGTCGACTCACCCCTCCACTTT. As protein: CSASLSVDSPLHF.

In this sample, this clonotype turned up a few times. The chain combines TRBV4-1 with TRBJ2-7, with D unclear. V was cut by 1 base and J by 0 bases, with 13 bases left in between. Germline V gene lookup returns CDR1 MGHRA and CDR2 YSYEKL. The CDR3 is 16 residues long. For the CDR3, the DNA is TGCGCCAGCAGCCAAGGGGCTGTGGGTTACTCCTACGAGCAGTACTTC. This translates into CASSQGAVGYSYEQYF.

The chain uses TRBV28 and TRBJ2-7; D might be TRBD1 (5 bases). The CDR3 is 14 amino acids. V lost 2 bases and J 2 bases, leaving 10 bases between the germline ends. CDR1 and CDR2 (germline): MDHEN, SYDVKM. DNA of the CDR3: TGTGCCAGCAGTTTAGAGGCAGGGCCCTACGAGCAGTACTTC. It translates to CASSLEAGPYEQYF.

This clonotype was counted many times. The chain uses TRBV6-1 and TRBJ2-2, with 8 bases aligning to TRBD1. Per the germline V gene, CDR1 is MNHNS and CDR2 is SASEGT. The CDR3 length is 18 residues. V was clipped by 1 base and J by 1 base; unmatched bases: 8. The DNA for the CDR3 is TGTGCCAGCAGTGAAGGTCGCAGGGGGCTGGGGAACACCGGGGAGCTGTTTTTT. As protein: CASSEGRRGLGNTGELFF.

This clonotype has just a few counts. The chain employs TRBV3-1 and TRBJ1-3, with D possibly being TRBD1 (6 bases). The CDR3 contains 16 residues. CDR1 and CDR2 (germline): LGHDT, YNNKEL (reference sequence). Trimming removed 1 base at V and 0 bases at J, with 10 bases between. CDR3 protein: CASSQGGGLSGNTIYF. The CDR3 bases are TGTGCCAGCAGCCAAGGTGGGGGCCTCTCTGGAAACACCATATATTTT.

This clonotype has a count of ten or more. The junction and the germline gene differ at one end; a read error may be behind it. The chain recombines TRBV7-9 with TRBJ2-2, with 7 bases matching TRBD1. Germline V CDR1 and CDR2: SEHNR, FQNEAQ (reference sequence). The CDR3 contains 16 residues. The DNA for the CDR3 is TGTGCCAGCACCTTAAGGGGGACAGCGAACACCGGGGAGCTGTTTTTT. It specifies CASTLRGTANTGELFF. The whole variable domain, remainder taken from reference TRBV7-9 and TRBJ2-2, is DTGVSQNPRHKITKRGQNVTFRCDPISEHNRLYWYRQTLGQGPEFLTYFQNEAQLEKSRLLSDRFSAERPKGSFSTLEIQRTEQGDSAMYLCASTLRGTANTGELFFGEGSRLTVL.

The rearrangement joins TRBV4-1 to TRBJ2-7; possibly TRBD1 for D (5 bases). The ends were cut back, 3 bases at V and 0 bases at J, with 21 bases in the middle. The V gene's germline CDR1 is MGHRA and CDR2 YSYEKL. There are 18 residues in the CDR3. This chain's CDR3 is CASSHLDPTGPSSYEQYF. In nucleotides, the CDR3 is TGCGCCAGCAGCCACCTCGACCCCACAGGCCCTAGCTCCTACGAGCAGTACTTC.

This clonotype occurred many times. The chain recombines TRBV7-3 with TRBJ2-7, with D possibly called TRBD1 or TRBD2 (5 bases each). The CDR3 runs to 13 residues. Germline V lookup: CDR1 SGHTA, CDR2 FQGTGA. The germline V and J ends were trimmed by 4 bases and 7 bases, with 14 bases remaining between them. The CDR3 region is CASSSGPAFEQYF. DNA of the CDR3: TGTGCCAGCAGCTCGGGACCGGCCTTTGAGCAGTACTTC.

This clonotype was seen repeatedly, ten times or more. V gene TRBV6-2 or TRBV6-3 combines with J gene TRBJ2-7; 7 nucleotides match TRBD2. V trimming: 5 bases; J trimming: 4 bases; junction bases outside the gene matches: 8. Germline CDR1 is MNHEY and CDR2 is SVGEGT. This CDR3 has 14 residues. Written as DNA, the CDR3 is TGTGCCAGCAGTCCGTCCGGGACTACTTACGAGCAGTACTTC. Protein sequence: CASSPSGTTYEQYF.

This clonotype came up many times. V and J are TRBV2 and TRBJ1-5; D unresolved. The CDR3 contains 14 residues. Germline V gives CDR1 SNHLY, CDR2 FYNNEI. With 8 bases removed from V and 4 bases from J, the gap between germline ends came to 15 bases. CDR3 amino acids: CASSNPYMNQPQHF. Here the CDR3 DNA reads TGTGCCAGCTCAAACCCCTATATGAATCAGCCCCAGCATTTT.

In its sample, this clonotype was seen many times. This chain joins TRBV11-2 and TRBJ2-1; no firm D call. Germline lookup yields CDR1 SGHAT and CDR2 FQNNGV. The CDR3 has 15 residues. V was pared by 4 bases and J by 9 bases, with 19 bases between. The CDR3 spells CASSSVVFSPSEQFF. In DNA form, the CDR3 reads TGTGCCAGCAGCTCAGTAGTTTTCTCCCCATCTGAGCAGTTCTTC.

Ten or more counts support this clonotype. V usage is TRBV2 and J usage is TRBJ1-2; TRBD1 matches 7 bases. The CDR3 is made up of 14 amino acids. V lost 6 bases, J lost 4 bases, and 8 bases stayed unmatched. From germline, CDR1 is SNHLY and CDR2 FYNNEI. In nucleotides, the CDR3 is TGTGCCAGCAGGCAACAGGGGACCCCCTATGGCTACACCTTC. This sequence encodes CASRQQGTPYGYTF.